This TCR beta chain was recorded in a study of shared clonotypes between healthy human individuals. Trimming took off 4 bases at V and 5 bases at J, with 12 bases between the two ends. This CDR3 is built from 13 residues. Germline V gene sequence: CDR1 SGHRS, CDR2 YFSETQ. The authors loaded roughly 200 ng DNA, 27,000 or so T cell genomes, into sorted-subset replicate PCRs. Sequencing used immunoSEQ multiplex PCR; TCRdb keeps in-frame clones, though not all of them. Of hundreds of thousands of clones listed, approximately 79% are singletons. What was sequenced was memory CD4+ T cells sorted from blood. Subset denoted: CD45RA-negative fraction. This chain joins TRBV5-1 and TRBJ1-1; tentative D call: TRBD1 (5 bases). This sequence was found in a woman in her twenties or thirties in good health. The CDR3 loop reads CASSPDEGTEAFF. CDR3 nucleotides: TGCGCCAGCAGCCCGGATGAGGGGACTGAAGCTTTCTTT.